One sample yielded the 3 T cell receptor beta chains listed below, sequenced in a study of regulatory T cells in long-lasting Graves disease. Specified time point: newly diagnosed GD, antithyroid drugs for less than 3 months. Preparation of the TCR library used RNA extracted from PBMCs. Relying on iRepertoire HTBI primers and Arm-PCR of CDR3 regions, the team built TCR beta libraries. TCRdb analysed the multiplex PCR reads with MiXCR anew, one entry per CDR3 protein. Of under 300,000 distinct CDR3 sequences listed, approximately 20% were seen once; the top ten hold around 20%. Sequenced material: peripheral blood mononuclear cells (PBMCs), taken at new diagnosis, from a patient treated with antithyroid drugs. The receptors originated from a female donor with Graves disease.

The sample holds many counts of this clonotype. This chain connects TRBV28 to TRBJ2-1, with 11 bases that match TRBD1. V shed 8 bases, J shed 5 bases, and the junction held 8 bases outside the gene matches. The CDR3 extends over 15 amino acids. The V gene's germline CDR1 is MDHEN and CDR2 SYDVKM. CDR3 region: CASEGRDRGNNEQFF. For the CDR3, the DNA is TGTGCCAGCGAAGGGCGGGACAGGGGGAACAATGAGCAGTTCTTC.

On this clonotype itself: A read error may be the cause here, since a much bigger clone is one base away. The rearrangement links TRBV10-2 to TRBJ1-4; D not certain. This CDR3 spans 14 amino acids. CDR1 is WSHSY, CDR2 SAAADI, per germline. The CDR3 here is CTSSESGDNEKLFF. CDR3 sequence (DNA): TGCACCAGCAGTGAATCCGGGGATAATGAAAAACTGTTTTTT.

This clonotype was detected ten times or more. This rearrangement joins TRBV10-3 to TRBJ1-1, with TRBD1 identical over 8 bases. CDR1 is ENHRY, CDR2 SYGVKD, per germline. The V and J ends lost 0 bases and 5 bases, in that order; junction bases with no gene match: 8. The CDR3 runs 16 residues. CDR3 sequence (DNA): TGTGCCATCAGTGAGTCGGACAGGGAATCTTTTACTGAAGCTTTCTTT. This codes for CAISESDRESFTEAFF.